This T cell receptor (beta chain) came from a study of radiotherapy plus CTLA-4 blockade in lung cancer. Profiling relied on immunoSEQ multiplex PCR, and the TCRdb table lists in-frame clones only, not all of them. The repertoire has fewer than 55,000 clones, around 77% of them found once; the top ten carry about 2.7%. Trimming stripped 5 bases from V and 3 bases from J, with 14 bases between. The length of the CDR3 is 14 residues. The germline gives CDR1 SGDLS, CDR2 YYNGEE. The rearrangement joins TRBV9 to TRBJ2-5; TRBD1 might be the D (6 bases). This sequence was found in a human donor with non-small cell lung cancer whose response to radiotherapy plus ipilimumab could not be evaluated. This material consisted of peripheral blood, taken from a patient treated with radiotherapy plus ipilimumab. This CDR3 reads CASRKTGAKETQYF. In DNA, the CDR3 is TGTGCCAGCAGAAAGACAGGAGCAAAAGAGACCCAGTACTTC.